This T cell receptor beta chain stems from a study of chemoradiotherapy in HPV16-positive cancers. Study overall: Functional T-cell assays on two HPV16-positive patients' cells defined candidate HPV-specific clones and common TCR motifs.

Study-wide findings and caveats: Candidate HPV-specific clones and E7-related TCR motifs grew in tumor during treatment. In HPV16-positive patients, HPV-responsive T-cell expansion tracked better recurrence-free survival. The functional HPV-specific definition rests on just a couple of HPV16-positive patients.

The length of the CDR3 is 17 residues. V gave up 0 bases and J gave up 6 bases; unmatched junction bases: 5. Germline CDR1 reads WSHSY; CDR2 reads SAAADI. Measured with immunoSEQ multiplex PCR; TCRdb has only the in-frame clones, and not every one. The table shows about 33,000 clones, with 86% occurring only once. As to this clone: Antigen specificity is unknown.

Sequenced material: blood, taken from a patient who underwent chemoradiotherapy. The origin of this receptor is a human donor with HPV-associated anogenital cancer. This chain uses TRBV10-2 with TRBJ2-3; 14 bases map to TRBD2. CDR3 nucleotides: TGCGCCAGCAGTGAGTCCCGACTAGCGGGGGGGCCTGATACGCAGTATTTT. This translates into CASSESRLAGGPDTQYF.